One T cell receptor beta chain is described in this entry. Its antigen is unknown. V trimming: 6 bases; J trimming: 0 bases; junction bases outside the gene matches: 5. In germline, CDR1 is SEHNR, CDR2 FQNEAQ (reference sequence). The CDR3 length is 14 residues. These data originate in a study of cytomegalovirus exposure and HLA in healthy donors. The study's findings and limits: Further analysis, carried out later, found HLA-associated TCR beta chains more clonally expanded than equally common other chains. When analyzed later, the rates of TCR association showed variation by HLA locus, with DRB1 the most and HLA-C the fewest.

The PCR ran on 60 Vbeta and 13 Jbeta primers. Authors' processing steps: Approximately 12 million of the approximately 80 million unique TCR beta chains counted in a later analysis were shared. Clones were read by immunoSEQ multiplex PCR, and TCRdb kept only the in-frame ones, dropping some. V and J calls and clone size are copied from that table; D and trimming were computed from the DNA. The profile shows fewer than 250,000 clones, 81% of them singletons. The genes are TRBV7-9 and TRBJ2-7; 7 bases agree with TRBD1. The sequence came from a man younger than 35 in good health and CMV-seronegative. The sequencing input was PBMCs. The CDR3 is CASSLGQSSYEQYF. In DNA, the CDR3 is TGTGCCAGCAGTTTGGGACAGAGCTCCTACGAGCAGTACTTC.